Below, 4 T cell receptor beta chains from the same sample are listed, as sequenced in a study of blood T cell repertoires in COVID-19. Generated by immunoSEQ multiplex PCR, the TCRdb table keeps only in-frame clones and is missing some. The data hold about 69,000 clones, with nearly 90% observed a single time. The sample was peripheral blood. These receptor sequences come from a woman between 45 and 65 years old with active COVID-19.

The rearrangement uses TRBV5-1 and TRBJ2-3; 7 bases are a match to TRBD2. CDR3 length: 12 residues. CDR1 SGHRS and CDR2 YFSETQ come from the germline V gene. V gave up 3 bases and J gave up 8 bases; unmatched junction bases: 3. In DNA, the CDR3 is TGCGCCAGCAGCTCTGGCGGGGGTACGCAGTATTTT. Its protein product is CASSSGGGTQYF.

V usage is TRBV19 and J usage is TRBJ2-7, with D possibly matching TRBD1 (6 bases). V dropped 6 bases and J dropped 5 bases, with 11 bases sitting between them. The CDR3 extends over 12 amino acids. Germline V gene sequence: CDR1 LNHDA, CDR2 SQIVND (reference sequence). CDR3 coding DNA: TGTGCCAGTAGCCCCAGGGGTCACGAGCAGTACTTC. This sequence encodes CASSPRGHEQYF.

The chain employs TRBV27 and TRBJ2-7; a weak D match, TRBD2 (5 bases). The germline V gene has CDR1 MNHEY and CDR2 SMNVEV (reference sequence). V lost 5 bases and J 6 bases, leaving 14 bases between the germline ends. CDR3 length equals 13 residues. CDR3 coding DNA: TGTGCCAGCAGTACCGGACTCCTCTTCGAGCAGTACTTC. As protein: CASSTGLLFEQYF.

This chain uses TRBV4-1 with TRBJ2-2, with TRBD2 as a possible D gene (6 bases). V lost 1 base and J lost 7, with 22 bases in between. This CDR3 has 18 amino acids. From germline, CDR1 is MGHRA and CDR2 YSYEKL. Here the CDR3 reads CASSQATPVGREVGELFF. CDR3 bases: TGCGCCAGCAGCCAAGCTACTCCCGTGGGAAGGGAGGTCGGGGAGCTGTTTTTT.